Here is one TCR beta chain with its context. Antigen specificity is unknown. This CDR3 comprises 17 residues. V was clipped by 5 bases and J by 5 bases; unmatched bases: 16. Germline V gene lookup returns CDR1 PRHDT and CDR2 FYEKMQ (reference sequence). The sample belongs to a study of cytomegalovirus exposure and HLA in healthy donors. Overall study results and limits: Three CMV-associated chains were confirmed in vitro to be specific for CMV antigens. Only CMV serostatus was available as immune exposure information.

Researchers ran the PCR with 60 Vbeta and 13 Jbeta primers. The method was immunoSEQ multiplex PCR; TCRdb's version includes in-frame clones alone and lacks a portion of them. Among about 130,000 clones listed, approximately 81% were seen once. The rearrangement joins TRBV13 to TRBJ2-5; TRBD2 matches 8 bases. The sample comprised PBMCs. This clonotype was sampled from a man aged 18-30 years in good health and CMV-seronegative. The DNA for the CDR3 is TGTGCCAGCAGCCCCAGTTGGGGCGGGAGGACCTGGGAGACCCAGTACTTC. Translation gives CASSPSWGGRTWETQYF.